This TCR beta chain was captured in a study of T cell responses to AZD1222 COVID-19 vaccine. Only in-frame clones appear in the TCRdb table, and some are missing; sequencing was by immunoSEQ multiplex PCR. Here the sample spans roughly 100,000 clones, around nine tenths being singletons. To note about this clone: Its antigen remains unidentified.

Study findings and constraints: Baseline seropositivity characterized only 5 or 6 AZD1222 recipients.

V gave up 8 bases and J gave up 9 bases, with 11 bases separating them. Germline lookup yields CDR1 LGHNT and CDR2 FRNRAP. The CDR3 runs to 11 residues. V and J are TRBV12-5 and TRBJ1-5, with unresolved D. Sequences were derived from peripheral blood, sampled 28 days after the second AZD1222 dose. This receptor was taken from an adult who received the AZD1222 COVID-19 vaccine. The CDR3: CASSYYGPQHF. For the CDR3, the DNA is TGTGCTAGTTCATATTATGGGCCCCAGCATTTT.